A selection of T cell receptor beta chains follows, all from one sample in a study of CD4+ T cells in melanoma. Profiled with immunoSEQ multiplex PCR; TCRdb holds only in-frame clones, not every one. This sample has about 140,000 clones, with roughly 91% found just once. The receptors here all came from a human donor with melanoma. CDR3s include the opening cysteine and the closing phenylalanine or tryptophan. A D gene is named only where the DNA matches it firmly. Clone size is not always given. Where it is, it says once, few, many or a class for expanded clones.

v_gene	j_gene	d_gene	abundance	CDR3nt	CDR3aa
TRBV20-1	TRBJ1-2	-	-	TGCAGTGCTGAAAGGACCGAGGACTACACCTTC	CSAERTEDYTF
TRBV7-3	TRBJ1-1	-	-	TGTGCCAGCAGCTTATTGGGGGGACCTAACACTGAAGCTTTCTTT	CASSLLGGPNTEAFF
TRBV6-5	TRBJ2-7	-	-	TGTGCCAGCAGTCACGGCGCCCTACGAGAGCAGTACTTC	CASSHGALREQYF
TRBV6-5	TRBJ2-7	-	-	TGTGCCAGCAGTACACCCAGCACCTACGAGCAGTACTTC	CASSTPSTYEQYF
TRBV11-1	TRBJ2-3	TRBD2	once	TGTGCCAGCAGCTTAGTAGCGGGGGGGTCGGGCACAGATACGCAGTATTTT	CASSLVAGGSGTDTQYF
TRBV7-3	TRBJ1-1	-	-	TGTGCCAGCAGCTTTTCTGGAAACACTGAAGCTTTCTTT	CASSFSGNTEAFF
TRBV7-7	TRBJ2-2	TRBD1	once	TGTGCCAGCAGCTTAAGACAGGGAAACACCGGGGAGCTGTTTTTT	CASSLRQGNTGELFF
TRBV9	TRBJ1-2	-	-	TGTGCCAGCAGCGTAGGTTGGCCCGGGGATTTGGGCTACACCTTC	CASSVGWPGDLGYTF
TRBV11-3	TRBJ1-6	-	-	TGTGCCAGCAGCTTGAGATATAATTCACCCCTCCACTTT	CASSLRYNSPLHF
TRBV18	TRBJ2-7	TRBD1	-	TGTGCCAGCTCCCCCGGGACAGAGAGCTACGAGCAGTACTTC	CASSPGTESYEQYF
TRBV18	TRBJ1-2	TRBD1	-	TGTGCCAGCTCACCACCGGACAGGGGGCGTGATGGCTACACCTTC	CASSPPDRGRDGYTF
TRBV21-1	TRBJ1-3	-	-	TGTGCCAGCAGCAATCGGGTCGAATCTCCGAGCTCTGGAAACACCATATATTTT	CASSNRVESPSSGNTIYF
TRBV6-1	TRBJ2-7	-	-	TGTGCCAGCAGTGAAGCCTTGACCGGGAACTACGAGCAGTACTTC	CASSEALTGNYEQYF
TRBV18	TRBJ2-4	-	-	TGTGCCAGCTCCACCACCACCCTAAACATTCAGTACTTC	CASSTTTLNIQYF
TRBV5-7	TRBJ2-5	-	-	TGTGCCAGCAGAGGGTATGTGACCCAGTACTTC	CASRGYVTQYF
TRBV25-1	TRBJ1-6	TRBD1	-	TGTGCCAGCCGGGGGACAGGGGCCCCCACCCTCCACTTT	CASRGTGAPTLHF
TRBV5-6	TRBJ2-2	TRBD1	few	TGTGCCAGCAGCTTGGTAGGGACAGGGTCCGGGGAGCTGTTTTTT	CASSLVGTGSGELFF
TRBV6-5	TRBJ2-3	TRBD2	-	TGTGCCAGCAGGCTCGGGGGGGGTGTAGATACGCAGTATTTT	CASRLGGGVDTQYF
TRBV6-1	TRBJ2-6	-	-	TGTGCCAGCAGGTTCCCTGGGGCCAACGTCCTGACTTTC	CASRFPGANVLTF
TRBV7-2	TRBJ1-2	-	few	TGTGCCAGCAGCCCGCAGACCAACTATGGCTACACCTTC	CASSPQTNYGYTF
TRBV10-2	TRBJ1-4	TRBD1	-	TGCGCCAGCAGTTCTACCGGGACAGGGGATGAAAAACTGTTTTTT	CASSSTGTGDEKLFF
TRBV15	TRBJ2-1	-	-	TGTGCCACCAGCAGAACCCGGACAGACCCTCCGGAGCAGTTCTTC	CATSRTRTDPPEQFF
TRBV30	TRBJ1-2	-	-	TGTGCCTGGGGGGCGTCATATGGCTACACCTTC	CAWGASYGYTF
TRBV6-1	TRBJ2-1	-	-	TGTGCCAGCACCAACCGGGGTTTCTACAATGAGCAGTTCTTC	CASTNRGFYNEQFF
TRBV7-9	TRBJ1-3	-	-	TGTGCCAGCAGCTTAGGAACCTCTGGAAACACCATATATTTT	CASSLGTSGNTIYF
TRBV7-8	TRBJ1-2	-	-	TGTGCCAGCAGCTTAACCGCGGGCAGGGCCTCGGACACCTTC	CASSLTAGRASDTF
TRBV11-1	TRBJ2-5	-	-	TGTGCCAGCAGCTTAGATCGGGGGGAGACCCAGTACTTC	CASSLDRGETQYF